A selection of T cell receptor beta chains follows, all from one sample in a study of T cells in Graves' hyperthyroidism and ophthalmopathy. MiXCR was run by TCRdb on the multiplex PCR reads, yielding one entry per CDR3 protein. The table shows around 290,000 distinct CDR3 sequences, with 13% occurring only once. The source material was blood. Receptors originate from a woman between 25 and 40 years old with Graves' hyperthyroidism that later progressed to Graves' ophthalmopathy. Both conserved end residues are trimmed from each CDR3.

TRBJ2-7 TRBV6-2/TRBV6-3 11 ASSYTPAYEQY
TRBJ1-2 TRBV28 9 ASGPLGGYT
TRBJ2-3 TRBV6-1 13 ASRRLAGATDTQY
TRBJ2-7 TRBV6-2/TRBV6-3 11 ATGLAGDYEQY
TRBJ2-1 TRBV29-1 11 SVLGGGTNEQF
TRBJ2-7 TRBV14 11 ASSRILGYEQY
TRBJ2-7 TRBV5-1 13 ASSLAGQGTYEQY
TRBJ1-2 TRBV6-8 11 ASSELTNYGYT
TRBJ1-4 TRBV6-5 14 ASSYGGGQVNEKLF
TRBJ2-7 TRBV18 14 ASSPAWGHEDYEQY
TRBJ2-1 TRBV7-8 10 ASRRQSYEQF
TRBJ2-3 TRBV9 15 ASSVMALLGSTDTQY
TRBJ2-4 TRBV27 16 ASSLSPGPMGAKNIQY
TRBJ1-1 TRBV3-1 13 ASSQSGGAGSEAF
TRBJ2-1 TRBV19 15 ASSIGGLAGAYNEQF
TRBJ2-5 TRBV24-1 15 ATSGLAGGAGGETQY
TRBJ1-1 TRBV6-2/TRBV6-3 11 ASSYSRGTEAF
TRBJ2-7 TRBV4-1 14 ASSQEPAGVSYEQY
TRBJ2-6 TRBV11-1 14 ASARMAGTGANVLT
TRBJ2-2 TRBV11-2 13 ASSSGQGSTGELF
TRBJ2-7 TRBV6-6 11 ASSYSQYYEQY
TRBJ1-1 TRBV11-2 12 ASSSGGRGTEAF
TRBJ2-7 TRBV5-5 13 ASSLVFRASYEQY
TRBJ2-3 TRBV29-1 13 SMVPRGAATDTQY
TRBJ2-4 TRBV4-1 14 ASSPSTGPGYDIQY
TRBJ2-4 TRBV28 13 ASSPGWGTKNIQY
TRBJ2-3 TRBV19 11 ATATGTTDTQY
TRBJ2-1 TRBV27 12 ASSLFAVYNEQF
TRBJ2-1 TRBV9 13 ASSSWTGTDREQF
TRBJ2-2 TRBV24-1 13 ATSGAGQGAGELF
TRBJ2-7 TRBV7-2 13 ASSLFGTRGYEQY
TRBJ2-2 TRBV11-3 12 ASSFQGRAGELF
TRBJ2-1 TRBV25-1 10 ATTTPYNEQF
TRBJ2-3 TRBV27 13 ASSLTAHSTDTQY
TRBJ1-4 TRBV7-8 11 ASSLTRSEKLF
TRBJ2-1 TRBV5-1 13 ASSPRGGHYNEQF
TRBJ2-1 TRBV12-3/TRBV12-4 9 ASREGDEQF
TRBJ1-5 TRBV28 14 ASSYRTGGMNQPQH
TRBJ2-7 TRBV6-2/TRBV6-3 10 ASSYTPYEQY